The entry below describes one T cell receptor beta chain. What it recognizes is unknown. Different DNA sequences within this sample yield the same CDR3. It was with 60 Vbeta and 13 Jbeta primers that the PCR ran. Method: immunoSEQ multiplex PCR; TCRdb's copy keeps in-frame clones and lacks some. Of about 190,000 clones in the sample, roughly 74% were seen once. This specimen belongs to a study of cytomegalovirus exposure and HLA in healthy donors. General study points: Three CMV-associated chains proved CMV antigen-specific in vitro.

Per germline, CDR1 MNHEY and CDR2 SVGAGI. The length of the CDR3 is 12 residues. J was trimmed by 6 bases and V by 5 bases; bases with no gene match: 3. The chain is built from TRBV6-5 and TRBJ1-2, with 7 bases identical to TRBD1. The sample consisted of PBMCs. The TCR sequence derives from a woman aged 30 to 39 in good health and CMV-seropositive. CDR3 loop: CASSRTGDGYTF. For the CDR3, the DNA is TGTGCCAGCAGTAGAACAGGGGATGGCTACACCTTC.